Reported below is one T cell receptor beta chain. The sample comes from a study of blood T cell repertoires in COVID-19. Trimming cost V 7 bases and J 2 bases; bases outside gene matches: 8. This CDR3 comprises 15 residues. The germline V gene has CDR1 MNHEY and CDR2 SVGAGI. Sequencing was performed with immunoSEQ multiplex PCR; in TCRdb, only in-frame clones are kept and a portion is missing. The sample yields 150,000 or so clones, 81% seen once. The specimen was PBMCs or T cells enriched from blood (not recorded which). The rearrangement links TRBV6-5 to TRBJ2-1; 7 positions agree with TRBD2. The origin of this receptor is a woman aged 40-49 years with acute COVID-19. CDR3 sequence (DNA): TGTGCCAGCAAAAGGGGTCTAGCGGCCTACAATGAGCAGTTCTTC. Translation: CASKRGLAAYNEQFF.